The clone carrying this TCR beta chain was recorded at least ten times. Time point specified: healthy volunteer bleed at 2 weeks. RNA extraction used unfractionated whole blood as the source of total RNA. This entry comes from a study of human T cells and chemical hapten exposure. The wider study: Per-sample TCR yield variation was attributed mainly to small pooled library volume differences.

V gave up 1 base and J gave up 2 bases; unmatched junction bases: 6. There are 15 residues in the CDR3. Germline lookup yields CDR1 SGHRS and CDR2 YFSETQ. TCRdb called the RACE reads again in MiXCR, with one record for every CDR3 protein. The sample contains some 46,000 distinct CDR3 sequences, 3.5% to 4.5% of which appear only once. Sequencing input: whole blood. The source of this sequence is a female donor in good health. Some clones in this sample may be carry-over from other donors' samples. This sequence joins TRBV5-1 and TRBJ2-7; 7 nucleotides align to TRBD1. CDR3 bases: TGCGCCAGCAGCTTGTTGGGACAGCCAACCTACGAGCAGTACTTC. Amino acids: CASSLLGQPTYEQYF. The full variable domain, in which reference TRBV5-1 and TRBJ2-7 provide the parts outside the CDR3, is KAGVTQTPRYLIKTRGQQVTLSCSPISGHRSVSWYQQTPGQGLQFLFEYFSETQRNKGNFPGRFSGRQFSNSRSEMNVSTLELGDSALYLCASSLLGQPTYEQYFGPGTRLTVT.